One and the same sample provided the 24 T cell receptor beta chains below, sequenced in a study of T cells expressing NK-cell markers. TCRdb re-called the 5' RACE reads and gives one entry per CDR3 protein, without DNA. The sample has some 340,000 distinct CDR3 sequences; the top ten hold 4% to 6.5%. Sequenced sample: blood T cells: a sorted CD56 or NKG2C T cell subset, CD4+ or CD8+ T cells, or bulk PBMC T cells (not recorded which). The receptors originated from a man aged 18 to 70 in good health.

V and J are TRBV14 and TRBJ2-7; TCRdb gives TRBD1 as the D gene, but with no DNA this cannot be confirmed. This CDR3 comprises 17 residues. The germline gives CDR1 SGHDN, CDR2 FVKESK. Here the CDR3 reads CASSPLLPGTTAYEQYF.

V and J are TRBV19 and TRBJ1-2; as DNA is missing, the TRBD1 call by TCRdb cannot be tested. From germline, CDR1 is LNHDA and CDR2 SQIVND (reference sequence). The CDR3 loop spans 13 amino acids. CDR3 sequence reads: CATLDRTASGYTF.

J is TRBJ1-5 and V is TRBV6-5; without DNA, the TCRdb call of TRBD1 cannot be checked. The germline V gene has CDR1 MNHEY and CDR2 SVGAGI. The CDR3 runs 15 residues. The CDR3 protein is CASRGDGTSNQPQHF.

The V and J genes are TRBV7-3 and TRBJ2-3; TCRdb lists TRBD1, though no DNA is available to test this call. The CDR3 is made up of 16 amino acids. Germline V lookup: CDR1 SGHTA, CDR2 FQGTGA. CDR3 region: CASSLGGTVNTDTQYF.

V gene TRBV7-9 combines with J gene TRBJ2-2; TCRdb lists TRBD1, though no DNA is available to test this call. The CDR3 loop spans 16 amino acids. Germline V gene sequence: CDR1 SEHNR, CDR2 FQNEAQ (reference sequence). This CDR3 is CASSSTGSRRTGELFF.

This sequence joins TRBV29-1 and TRBJ2-4; TCRdb indicates TRBD1, and absent DNA this call remains unverified. CDR3 size: 14 residues. Germline CDR1 reads SQVTM; CDR2 reads ANQGSEA. The CDR3 spells CSVDPGTAKNIQYF.

V usage is TRBV6-4 and J usage is TRBJ2-3. CDR1 and CDR2 (germline): MRHNA, SNTAGT. The CDR3 covers 13 residues. CDR3 region: CASSPSVSDTQYF.

The chain links TRBV11-1 to TRBJ2-7; TCRdb proposes TRBD2, but this gene call is untestable without DNA. There are 18 residues in the CDR3. Germline CDR1 and CDR2: SGHAT and FQDESV (reference sequence). The CDR3 sequence: CASSLANLGRSHTYEQYF.

The chain recombines TRBV1 with TRBJ1-1. TRBV1 is a pseudogene locus. The CDR3 consists of 16 residues. CDR3 residues: CTSYHRIGMSDTEAFF.

The V call is TRBV7-2, the J call TRBJ1-2. Germline V gives CDR1 SGHTA, CDR2 FQGNSA. The CDR3 consists of 13 residues. CDR3 protein: CASSKDADYGYTF.

V usage is TRBV6-1 and J usage is TRBJ2-1; the TCRdb call, TRBD1, lacks DNA for checking. This CDR3 is built from 14 residues. Germline V CDR1 and CDR2: MNHNS, SASEGT. Here the CDR3 reads CASTGQGTYNEQFF.

The chain combines TRBV12-3 or TRBV12-4 with TRBJ2-2; lacking DNA, the TRBD1 call made by TCRdb goes unchecked. CDR3 length equals 15 residues. The CDR3 loop is CASSPNPLNTGELFF.

The CDR3 protein is CASSRSRDRGYEQYF. This rearrangement joins TRBV5-1 to TRBJ2-7; the D call of TRBD1 rests on TCRdb alone, since no DNA is present to check it. The CDR3 totals 15 residues. Germline loops: CDR1 SGHRS, CDR2 YFSETQ.

The chain combines TRBV19 with TRBJ2-3; without DNA, the TCRdb call of TRBD1 cannot be checked. From germline, CDR1 is LNHDA and CDR2 SQIVND (reference sequence). The CDR3 spans 15 residues. CDR3 protein: CASSKDRGVSDTQYF.

The chain has TRBV19 and TRBJ2-4; the TCRdb D gene call, TRBD1, has no DNA to confirm it. Germline V gene sequence: CDR1 LNHDA, CDR2 SQIVND (reference sequence). The CDR3 contains 16 residues. The CDR3 loop reads CASSIDRGGASNIQYF.

The chain is built from TRBV7-3 and TRBJ1-1. Germline V gives CDR1 SGHTA, CDR2 FQGTGA. This CDR3 region has 13 residues. CDR3 residues: CASSLIPSEEAFF.

This sequence joins TRBV20-1 and TRBJ2-5. In germline, CDR1 is DFQATT, CDR2 SNEGSKA (reference sequence). The CDR3 length is 13 residues. The CDR3 region is CSALHGNQETQYF.

The chain combines TRBV5-1 with TRBJ2-1; no DNA is available, so the TRBD1 call from TCRdb remains unchecked. This CDR3 comprises 15 residues. CDR1 is SGHRS and CDR2 is YFSETQ in the germline V gene. The CDR3 loop is CASSRRQGGYNEQFF.

The CDR3 loop reads CASSHVGGGRETQYF. V and J are TRBV4-1 and TRBJ2-5; the D gene TCRdb calls, TRBD1, cannot be checked with no DNA. Germline V gene lookup returns CDR1 MGHRA and CDR2 YSYEKL. The CDR3 has 15 residues.

The CDR3 protein is CASSLDRPPNEKLFF. The genes are TRBV2 and TRBJ1-4. The CDR3 has 15 amino acids. Germline V gene data show CDR1 as SNHLY and CDR2 as FYNNEI.

The rearrangement uses TRBV4-2 and TRBJ2-3; there is no DNA to check the TCRdb D call of TRBD2. The V gene's germline CDR1 is LGHNA and CDR2 YNFKEQ. There are 16 residues in the CDR3. The CDR3 loop reads CASSLLGGPPTDTQYF.

V and J are TRBV3-1 and TRBJ2-1; TCRdb calls TRBD2, which cannot be checked without DNA. This CDR3 region has 19 residues. Per germline, CDR1 LGHDT and CDR2 YNNKEL (reference sequence). The CDR3 is CASSQGPRTSGGGYNEQFF.

The J gene is TRBJ1-4, the V gene TRBV27; absent DNA, TCRdb's TRBD1 call cannot be checked. This CDR3 spans 16 amino acids. Germline V gene sequence: CDR1 MNHEY, CDR2 SMNVEV (reference sequence). The CDR3 protein is CASSSWERATNEKLFF.

The V call is TRBV12-3 or TRBV12-4, the J call TRBJ1-2; TCRdb proposes TRBD1, but this gene call is untestable without DNA. The CDR3 covers 13 residues. CDR3 sequence: CASSLEGGSGYTF.